This paragraph reports one TCR beta chain. There is no known antigen for this receptor. The record has no base qualities; no much larger clone is one base away. Using the immunoSEQ assay, TCRB CDR3 regions were amplified from roughly 1.8 micrograms of genomic DNA, or from all available DNA when less than that was on hand. The multiplex PCR relied on 60 forward primers for TCR V beta segments and 13 reverse primers for J beta segments. To estimate reads per starting template, synthetic control templates were spiked into each sample at limiting dilution. Sequencing produced 87 bp reads on the Illumina HiSeq System. Per the original workflow: To remove PCR and sequencing errors, closely related sequences were merged with a nearest neighbor algorithm. TCR overlap was measured as the percentage of unique tumor TCR beta sequences that were also present in the peripheral blood of the same patient. Entries here come from immuneACCESS through TCRdb and include only in-frame sequences with V and J called. Some clones fail to appear in such tables; in the studies checked, an unresolved V gene covers under half of the shortfall, and the cause of the remainder is unknown. D and trimming come from the DNA, and the V and J calls and clone size come from that table. This sample lists about 92,000 clones; under 90% were detected once. The top ten clones comprise 15% to 17% of the sample.

Patients were selected on the basis of adequate residual fresh-frozen tumor tissue and more than two years of available survival data. Molecular status otherwise varied across the glioblastoma patients, but none of them carried an isocitrate dehydrogenase mutation. PBMC collection took place before vaccination, two weeks after the third vaccination, and at tumor progression if progression occurred. Genomic DNA was extracted with the Qiagen DNeasy Blood extraction Kit. This record comes from a study of glioma-infiltrating T cells after dendritic cell vaccination (dated by TCRdb to about 2016). Looking at the study overall: The cohort included around 15 glioblastoma patients drawn from Phase I and II dendritic cell vaccination trials, of whom 9 were newly diagnosed and 6 had recurrent disease. Each patient was given three intradermal dendritic cell vaccine injections, spaced two weeks apart, in the arm below the axilla. Survival after dendritic cell vaccination was correlated with TCR sequencing metrics, such as TIL content and the overlap between tumor and blood repertoires. To make the vaccine, monocyte-derived dendritic cells were cultured for about seven days with IL-4 and GM-CSF and then pulsed overnight with autologous tumor lysate. Deep sequencing of TCR beta CDR3 regions was used to quantify tumor-infiltrating lymphocyte content and compare tumor and blood repertoires in dendritic cell-vaccinated glioblastoma patients. Patients received autologous tumor lysate-pulsed dendritic cell vaccination between about 2002 and 2013.

The paper's findings and limits, for the study overall: No direct relationship between TCR clonality and survival was found, suggesting a diverse polyclonal response may matter. The three-group TCR overlap response model was characterized as speculative, and prospective validation of the model was stated to be required. Longer time to progression and overall survival after dendritic cell vaccination were predicted by higher estimated pretreatment TIL content. The cohort was small and heterogeneous, few patients had complete blood and tumor sets, and even fewer had initial-recurrent tumor pairs.

The germline V gene encodes CDR1 MNHNY and CDR2 SVGAGI (reference sequence). The CDR3 starts with the cysteine, ends with the phenylalanine, and has 15 residues. Only the CDR3 part of the read is kept: 45 bases, read in frame from the first base. V loses 2 bases at its end and J loses 2 bases; junction bases beyond the gene matches: 5. The material sequenced was blood, taken before dendritic cell vaccination. The sequence derives from a human donor with glioblastoma. The chain is made from TRBV6-6 and TRBJ2-7, and 8 junction bases match TRBD1. The CDR3 loop reads CASSYTTGGTYEQYF. At the DNA level, the sequence is TGTGCCAGCAGTTACACTACAGGGGGGACCTACGAGCAGTACTTC.